These 24 T cell receptor beta chains originate from one sample sequenced in a study of T cell responses to AZD1222 COVID-19 vaccine. Clones were sequenced by immunoSEQ multiplex PCR, and TCRdb holds only the in-frame ones, with some missing. The data contain about 120,000 clones, about 88% of them singletons. Sequencing used peripheral blood, obtained on day 0 of AZD1222 vaccination. These receptors were obtained from an adult in good health.

The V and J genes are TRBV15 and TRBJ1-3; D unresolved. V lost 1 base and J lost 0, with 10 bases in between. The CDR3 length is 16 residues. Germline V gives CDR1 LNHNV, CDR2 YYDKDF (reference sequence). As DNA, the CDR3 is TGTGCCACCAGCAGAGGGCGAGGAAGCTCTGGAAACACCATATATTTT. It codes for CATSRGRGSSGNTIYF. Filled out from reference TRBV15 and TRBJ1-3, the complete variable domain reads DAMVIQNPRYQVTQFGKPVTLSCSQTLNHNVMYWYQQKSSQAPKLLFHYYDKDFNNEADTPDNFQSRRPNTSFCFLDIRSPGLGDTAMYLCATSRGRGSSGNTIYFGEGSWLTVV.

The gene calls are TRBV30 and TRBJ1-3; D remains ambiguous. V shed 4 bases and J shed 0 bases, with 13 bases lying between them. This CDR3 contains 15 residues. Looked up from germline, CDR1 is GTSNPN and CDR2 is SVGIG (reference sequence). The CDR3 DNA reads TGTGCCTGGACGTCCGGGATGAGCTCTGGAAACACCATATATTTT. This codes for CAWTSGMSSGNTIYF. The full variable domain, rest sourced from reference TRBV30 and TRBJ1-3, is SQTIHQWPATLVQPVGSPLSLECTVEGTSNPNLYWYRQAAGRGLQLLFYSVGIGQISSEVPQNLSASRPQDRQFILSSKKLLLSDSGFYLCAWTSGMSSGNTIYFGEGSWLTVV.

This sequence joins TRBV7-8 and TRBJ2-4; 7 bases are a match to TRBD2. Germline CDR1 SGHVS, CDR2 FQNEAQ. Trimming removed 8 bases from V and 0 bases from J; junction bases left unmatched: 7. The CDR3 extends over 15 amino acids. The CDR3 region is CASFPGRVAKNIQYF. Here the CDR3 DNA reads TGTGCCAGCTTTCCTGGGAGGGTAGCCAAAAACATTCAGTACTTC.

The chain recombines TRBV28 with TRBJ1-1; D is unclear. Trimming removed 7 bases at V and 1 base at J, with 13 bases between. From germline, CDR1 is MDHEN and CDR2 SYDVKM. This CDR3 contains 14 residues. As DNA, the CDR3 is TGTGCCAGCACCCCCGGGGTGGGGAACACTGAAGCTTTCTTT. Protein: CASTPGVGNTEAFF.

V and J are TRBV30 and TRBJ2-5, with D perhaps matching TRBD1 (7 bases). The CDR3 is made up of 15 amino acids. V lost 1 base, J lost 0 bases, and 12 bases lay in between. Germline V gives CDR1 GTSNPN, CDR2 SVGIG (reference sequence). The CDR3 DNA reads TGTGCCTGGAGTGAACAGGGGACTCACCAAGAGACCCAGTACTTC. It yields the protein CAWSEQGTHQETQYF.

The CDR3 coding sequence is TGTGCCAGCAGCCCGAGGTACGGCTATGGCTACACCTTC. It yields the protein CASSPRYGYGYTF. The rearrangement joins TRBV11-2 to TRBJ1-2; no firm D call. The CDR3 runs 13 residues. Per the germline V gene, CDR1 is SGHAT and CDR2 is FQNNGV. V lost 5 bases to trimming and J lost 4 bases, with 11 bases between them.

The V gene is TRBV12-5, the J gene TRBJ2-3; D is undetermined. The CDR3 is 13 residues long. CDR1 is LGHNT, CDR2 FRNRAP, per germline. Trimming stripped 6 bases from V and 3 bases from J, with 10 bases between. The CDR3 sequence: CASGPLWTDTQYF. CDR3 in DNA: TGTGCTAGTGGCCCCCTGTGGACAGATACGCAGTATTTT.

This clone was found once. The J gene is TRBJ1-2, the V gene TRBV5-1, with D possibly matching TRBD1 (6 bases). CDR3 size: 12 residues. The germline V gene has CDR1 SGHRS and CDR2 YFSETQ. Trimming left V 0 bases short and J 6 bases short, with 6 bases between. The CDR3 sequence is CASSLDRDGYTF. CDR3 nucleotide sequence: TGCGCCAGCAGCTTGGACAGGGATGGCTACACCTTC.

The V and J genes are TRBV5-4 and TRBJ2-5; D not certain. V was cut by 2 bases and J by 2 bases, with 13 bases left in between. The CDR3 is 15 residues long. The V gene's germline CDR1 is SGHNT and CDR2 YYREEE (reference sequence). This CDR3 reads CASSLFTDLQETQYF. CDR3 DNA sequence: TGTGCCAGCAGCTTATTCACAGACCTTCAAGAGACCCAGTACTTC.

The CDR3 reads CASSLGESSNQPQHF. The CDR3 DNA is TGTGCCAGCAGTTTAGGGGAGTCGAGCAATCAGCCCCAGCATTTT. The genes are TRBV28 and TRBJ1-5; D is ambiguous. V lost 2 bases to trimming and J lost 1 base, with 9 bases between them. This CDR3 region has 15 residues. Germline V gives CDR1 MDHEN, CDR2 SYDVKM.

This chain uses TRBV29-1 with TRBJ2-1, with a possible D match to TRBD1 (5 bases). This CDR3 has 17 amino acids. In germline, CDR1 is SQVTM, CDR2 ANQGSEA. The V gene lost 0 bases and the J gene lost 0 bases, with 15 bases spanning the gap. The CDR3 DNA follows: TGCAGCGTTGAAGAACCCCAGGGTGCCTCCTCCTACAATGAGCAGTTCTTC. Protein: CSVEEPQGASSYNEQFF.

This clone was picked up one time. The chain carries TRBV18 and TRBJ1-6, with TRBD1 identical over 8 bases. Germline trimming cut 4 bases from V and 7 bases from J; bases unmatched to any gene: 6. The V gene's germline CDR1 is KGHSH and CDR2 LQKENI. There are 15 residues in the CDR3. The CDR3 sequence: CASSQQGVVNSPLHF. The CDR3, as DNA: TGTGCCAGCTCACAACAGGGGGTCGTGAATTCACCCCTCCACTTT.

This clone is a singleton in its sample. This chain links TRBV9 with TRBJ1-1; D unclear. The CDR3 length is 14 residues. Germline lookup yields CDR1 SGDLS and CDR2 YYNGEE. Trimming took 4 bases from V and 1 from J, leaving 11 bases between them. The CDR3 nucleotides read TGTGCCAGCAGCCCTCGGATTGAGAACACTGAAGCTTTCTTT. This codes for CASSPRIENTEAFF.

In its sample, this clone was seen once. The V and J genes are TRBV2 and TRBJ1-5; the D gene is possibly TRBD1 (6 bases). The germline V gene encodes CDR1 SNHLY and CDR2 FYNNEI. V was shortened by 6 bases and J by 6 bases, with 21 bases between the two germline ends. The CDR3 is 16 residues long. The chain's CDR3 is CASRSDRSIASQPQHF. CDR3 nucleotides: TGTGCCAGCAGGTCTGACAGGTCCATTGCCAGTCAGCCCCAGCATTTT.

The chain links TRBV19 to TRBJ2-5; 7 bases map to TRBD1. The CDR3 is 13 residues long. The V gene end was trimmed by 6 bases and the J gene end by 5 bases; junction bases not matched to a gene: 6. Germline assignment: CDR1 LNHDA and CDR2 SQIVND (reference sequence). The CDR3 sequence is CASSDRVGETQYF. CDR3 nucleotide sequence: TGTGCCAGTAGCGACAGGGTAGGGGAGACCCAGTACTTC.

This clone was counted between two and nine times. The chain carries TRBV27 and TRBJ1-6, with D hard to call. Looked up from germline, CDR1 is MNHEY and CDR2 is SMNVEV (reference sequence). Trimming shortened V by 8 bases and J by 6 bases, and 11 bases separated the two germline ends. The CDR3 is 13 amino acids. CDR3 sequence reads: CASGVRFNSPLHF. Here the CDR3 DNA reads TGTGCCAGCGGAGTAAGATTTAATTCACCCCTCCACTTT.

This chain links TRBV9 with TRBJ1-2, with a weak D call TRBD1 (5 bases). Looked up from germline, CDR1 is SGDLS and CDR2 is YYNGEE. V was shortened by 0 bases and J by 1 base, with 16 bases between the two germline ends. The CDR3 spans 17 residues. The CDR3 DNA is TGTGCCAGCAGCGTAGCGGCGGGTCATCAGGGTAACTATGGCTACACCTTC. Encoded protein: CASSVAAGHQGNYGYTF.

This rearrangement joins TRBV5-6 to TRBJ2-7, with a possible D match to TRBD2 (6 bases). This CDR3 is 16 amino acids long. With 4 bases removed from V and 0 bases from J, the gap between germline ends came to 17 bases. Looked up from germline, CDR1 is SGHDT and CDR2 is YYEEEE. CDR3 sequence reads: CASSPAGGLLSYEQYF. The CDR3 DNA sequence: TGTGCCAGCAGCCCCGCCGGAGGGCTCCTCTCCTACGAGCAGTACTTC.

The chain has TRBV27 and TRBJ2-7; TRBD2 aligns across 8 bases. The germline gives CDR1 MNHEY, CDR2 SMNVEV (reference sequence). Unmatched junction bases numbered 4, after V lost 2 bases and J lost 4 bases. This CDR3 has 14 residues. Here the CDR3 DNA reads TGTGCCAGCAGTTTAAGGGTAGCGGGGTACGAGCAGTACTTC. It codes for CASSLRVAGYEQYF.

The chain links TRBV27 to TRBJ1-1; weak D call: TRBD1 (6 bases). Deletions cut 4 bases from V and 1 base from J, with 10 bases between. Germline-derived CDR1 and CDR2 are MNHEY and SMNVEV (reference sequence). The CDR3 totals 14 residues. The CDR3, as DNA: TGTGCCAGCAGTTCCGGGACAACGAACACTGAAGCTTTCTTT. Translating it yields CASSSGTTNTEAFF.

V usage is TRBV7-9 and J usage is TRBJ1-4, with D uncertain. Germline V CDR1 and CDR2: SEHNR, FQNEAQ (reference sequence). Trimming pared 5 bases from V and 6 bases from J, leaving 16 bases between. The CDR3 sequence is 15 residues long. For the CDR3, the DNA is TGTGCCAGCAGCGCTCGGACCGGAGCTCATGAAAAACTGTTTTTT. It codes for CASSARTGAHEKLFF.

The rearrangement uses TRBV30 and TRBJ2-5; a possible D gene is TRBD1 (8 bases). The CDR3 extends over 18 amino acids. The germline V and J ends were trimmed by 2 bases and 3 bases, with 25 bases remaining between them. The germline gives CDR1 GTSNPN, CDR2 SVGIG (reference sequence). The CDR3, as DNA: TGTGCCTGGAGTCATCTCCCTCTGACAGGGGCGGGGGAAGAGACCCAGTACTTC. Its translation: CAWSHLPLTGAGEETQYF.

The chain carries TRBV6-4 and TRBJ1-6; D ambiguous. The CDR3 runs 13 residues. Deletions cut 0 bases from V and 7 bases from J, with 4 bases between. CDR1 and CDR2 from the germline V gene are MRHNA and SNTAGT. The CDR3 DNA follows: TGTGCCAGCAGTGACTCGAGAAATTCACCCCTCCACTTT. Its translation: CASSDSRNSPLHF.

This chain's CDR3 is CASSPRDRIYEQYF. DNA for the CDR3: TGTGCCAGTAGTCCCCGGGACAGGATCTACGAGCAGTACTTC. The J gene is TRBJ2-7, the V gene TRBV19; 8 bases fit TRBD1. Unmatched junction bases numbered 6, after V lost 5 bases and J lost 3 bases. Germline assignment: CDR1 LNHDA and CDR2 SQIVND (reference sequence). This CDR3 contains 14 residues.